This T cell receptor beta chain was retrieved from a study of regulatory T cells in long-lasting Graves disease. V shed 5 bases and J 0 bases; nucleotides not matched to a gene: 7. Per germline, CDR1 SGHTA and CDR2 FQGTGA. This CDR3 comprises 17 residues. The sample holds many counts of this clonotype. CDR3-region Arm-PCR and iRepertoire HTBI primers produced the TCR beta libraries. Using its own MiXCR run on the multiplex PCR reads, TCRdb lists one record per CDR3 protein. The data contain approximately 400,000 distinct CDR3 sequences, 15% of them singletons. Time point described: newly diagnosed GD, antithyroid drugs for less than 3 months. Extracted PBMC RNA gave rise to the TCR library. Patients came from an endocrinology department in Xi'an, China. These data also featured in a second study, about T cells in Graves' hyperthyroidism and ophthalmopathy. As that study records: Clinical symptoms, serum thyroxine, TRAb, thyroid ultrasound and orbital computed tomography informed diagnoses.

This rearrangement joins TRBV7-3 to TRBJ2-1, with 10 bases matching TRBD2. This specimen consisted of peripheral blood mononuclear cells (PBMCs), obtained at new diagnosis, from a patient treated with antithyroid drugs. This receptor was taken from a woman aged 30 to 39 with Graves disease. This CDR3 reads CASSPSSGRDSYNEQFF. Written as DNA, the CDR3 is TGTGCCAGCAGCCCCTCTAGCGGGAGAGACTCCTACAATGAGCAGTTCTTC. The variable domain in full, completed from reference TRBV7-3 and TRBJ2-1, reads GAGVSQTPSNKVTEKGKYVELRCDPISGHTALYWYRQSLGQGPEFLIYFQGTGAADDSGLPNDRFFAVRPEGSVSTLKIQRTERGDSAVYLCASSPSSGRDSYNEQFFGPGTRLTVL.